Described below is a single TCR beta chain sequence and its context. The data derive from a study of T cell changes during pregnancy in multiple sclerosis. Here immunoSEQ multiplex PCR was the method, and the copy in TCRdb shows in-frame clones only, minus some. The sample lists more than 35,000 clones, 85% to 95% occurring once. Germline CDR1 and CDR2: LNHDA and SQIVND (reference sequence). This CDR3 is 14 amino acids long. V dropped 6 bases and J dropped 3 bases, with 9 bases sitting between them. The sample here was CD4+ T cells from peripheral blood mononuclear cells, taken in the second trimester of pregnancy. The clonotype originates from a female donor with multiple sclerosis, enrolled in a pregnancy study. This chain uses TRBV19 with TRBJ2-6; D unclear. The CDR3 nucleotides are TGTGCCAGTAGACCAGGAAGTGGGGCCAACGTCCTGACTTTC. It translates to CASRPGSGANVLTF.